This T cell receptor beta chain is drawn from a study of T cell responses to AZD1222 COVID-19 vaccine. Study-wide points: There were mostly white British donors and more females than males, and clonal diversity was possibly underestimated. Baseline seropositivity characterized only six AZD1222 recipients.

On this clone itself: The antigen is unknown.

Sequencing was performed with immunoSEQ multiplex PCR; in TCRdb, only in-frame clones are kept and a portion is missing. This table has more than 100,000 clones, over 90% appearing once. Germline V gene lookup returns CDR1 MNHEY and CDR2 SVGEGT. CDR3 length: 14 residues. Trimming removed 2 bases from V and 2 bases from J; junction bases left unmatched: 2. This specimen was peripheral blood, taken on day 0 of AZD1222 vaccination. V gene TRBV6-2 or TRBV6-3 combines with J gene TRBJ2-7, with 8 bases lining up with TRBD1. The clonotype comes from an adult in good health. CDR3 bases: TGTGCCAGCAGTTACCGGACAGGGCCCTACGAGCAGTACTTC. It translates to CASSYRTGPYEQYF.